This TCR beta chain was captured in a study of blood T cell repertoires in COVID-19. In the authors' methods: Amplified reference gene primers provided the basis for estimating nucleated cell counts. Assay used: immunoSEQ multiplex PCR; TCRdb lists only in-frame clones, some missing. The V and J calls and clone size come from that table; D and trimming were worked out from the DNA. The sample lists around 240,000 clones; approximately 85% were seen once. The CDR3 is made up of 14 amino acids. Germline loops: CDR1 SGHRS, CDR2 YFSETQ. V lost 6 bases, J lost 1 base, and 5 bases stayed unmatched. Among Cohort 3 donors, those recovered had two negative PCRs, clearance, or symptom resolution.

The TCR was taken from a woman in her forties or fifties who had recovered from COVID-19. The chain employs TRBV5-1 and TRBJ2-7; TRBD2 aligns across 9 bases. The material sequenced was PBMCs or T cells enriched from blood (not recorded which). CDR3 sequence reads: CASTLSGGSYEQYF. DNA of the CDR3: TGCGCCAGCACCCTTAGCGGGGGTTCCTACGAGCAGTACTTC.